The next 8 T cell receptor beta chains were all read from a single sample in a study of blood T cell repertoires in COVID-19. Data came from immunoSEQ multiplex PCR; TCRdb stores just in-frame clones and leaves some out. The data contain 250,000 to 300,000 clones, about 88% of them singletons. The sample consisted of peripheral blood. These receptors originate from a man aged 18 to 35 with active or convalescent COVID-19.

The chain recombines TRBV27 with TRBJ1-5; 10 bases align to TRBD1. Germline CDR1 is MNHEY and CDR2 is SMNVEV (reference sequence). This CDR3 region has 16 residues. J was trimmed by 1 base and V by 5 bases; bases with no gene match: 5. CDR3 bases: TGTGCCAGCAGTCCCTTGGGACAGGGGAGCAATCAGCCCCAGCATTTT. Its translation: CASSPLGQGSNQPQHF.

The chain uses TRBV19 and TRBJ1-5; D is undetermined. V was trimmed by 4 bases and J by 9 bases, leaving 10 bases between them. CDR3 size: 12 residues. Germline V gene data show CDR1 as LNHDA and CDR2 as SQIVND (reference sequence). CDR3 sequence: CASSNPEGPQHF. For the CDR3, the DNA is TGTGCCAGTAGTAATCCTGAGGGGCCCCAGCATTTT.

This rearrangement joins TRBV24-1 to TRBJ1-2; no definite D call. The V end was cut by 5 bases, the J end by 8 bases, with 11 bases between. The CDR3 has 12 residues. Germline V gene data show CDR1 as KGHDR and CDR2 as SFDVKD. The chain's CDR3 is CATSAGVLGYTF. For the CDR3, the DNA is TGTGCCACCAGTGCCGGAGTCCTAGGCTACACCTTC.

This clone was recorded once. This chain's CDR3 is CSAGEREKLFF. For the CDR3, the DNA is TGCAGTGCCGGGGAACGTGAAAAACTGTTTTTT. The rearrangement joins TRBV20-1 to TRBJ1-4; D remains unclear. The germline gives CDR1 DFQATT, CDR2 SNEGSKA (reference sequence). V lost 6 bases to trimming and J lost 7 bases, with 9 bases between them. The CDR3 loop spans 11 amino acids.

This clone was detected only once. This sequence joins TRBV14 and TRBJ1-2; TRBD1 aligns across 8 bases. The CDR3 is made up of 13 amino acids. Germline V gives CDR1 SGHDN, CDR2 FVKESK. With V trimmed by 4 bases and J by 5 bases, 3 bases remained unmatched. CDR3 sequence: CASSRTGHYGYTF. CDR3 nucleotides: TGTGCCAGCAGCCGGACAGGGCATTATGGCTACACCTTC.

The gene calls are TRBV5-8 and TRBJ2-7, with D possibly TRBD1 on 6 matching bases. The V end was cut by 4 bases, the J end by 5 bases, with 19 bases between. From germline, CDR1 is SGHTS and CDR2 YDEGEE. This CDR3 is 15 amino acids long. CDR3 in DNA: TGTGCCAGCAGCCCCCGACAGGTTTGGGTCCACGAGCAGTACTTC. It is translated as CASSPRQVWVHEQYF.

The V and J genes are TRBV9 and TRBJ2-1; D is possibly TRBD1 (6 bases). V was cut by 3 bases and J by 4 bases, with 17 bases left in between. This CDR3 spans 16 amino acids. Germline V gives CDR1 SGDLS, CDR2 YYNGEE. The CDR3 loop is CASSGLRGTGYNEQFF. CDR3 coding DNA: TGTGCCAGCAGCGGACTTAGGGGGACGGGGTACAATGAGCAGTTCTTC.

This chain joins TRBV7-3 and TRBJ2-3; D is unclear. V lost 2 bases, J lost 2 bases, and 8 bases lay in between. CDR1 and CDR2 from the germline V gene are SGHTA and FQGTGA. The CDR3 totals 14 residues. As DNA, the CDR3 is TGTGCCAGCAGCTTAGAACAGAACACAGATACGCAGTATTTT. Protein product: CASSLEQNTDTQYF.